These 22 T cell receptor beta chains were all obtained from the same sample, sequenced in a study of identical twins. MiXCR, applied by TCRdb to the 5' RACE reads, yields one record per CDR3 protein. The sample consists of 420,000 or so distinct CDR3 sequences, under 20% of them appearing once. Material: naive T cells sorted from blood. The receptors originated from a man in his fifties or sixties in good health.

This clonotype came up a few times. The chain has TRBV29-1 and TRBJ2-1, with no clear D. This CDR3 comprises 10 residues. Germline CDR1 SQVTM, CDR2 ANQGSEA. V was shortened by 6 bases and J by 6 bases, with 6 bases between the two germline ends. CDR3 in DNA: TGCAGCGTCGGTCTCAATGAGCAGTTCTTC. Amino acid sequence: CSVGLNEQFF.

This clonotype was detected only a few times. The chain links TRBV4-3 to TRBJ1-4; 7 bases align to TRBD1. CDR1 and CDR2 from the germline V gene are LGHNA and YSLEER. The CDR3 is 17 amino acids. V lost 4 bases and J lost 8; bases outside the gene matches: 16. CDR3 sequence: CASSLGSTDRVHEKLFF. In DNA form, the CDR3 reads TGCGCCAGCAGCCTCGGAAGTACTGACAGGGTACACGAAAAACTGTTTTTT.

The V gene is TRBV5-1, the J gene TRBJ2-3, with 7 positions matching TRBD1. The ends lost 9 bases at V and 5 bases at J; junction bases unmatched: 12. CDR1 SGHRS and CDR2 YFSETQ come from the germline V gene. This CDR3 is 14 amino acids long. In nucleotides, the CDR3 is TGCGCCACCGGAGACAGGGCTCAGGGAGATACGCAGTATTTT. This translates into CATGDRAQGDTQYF.

The rearrangement links TRBV9 to TRBJ2-1; 11 bases line up with TRBD2. The CDR3 is 19 amino acids. Germline V gene lookup returns CDR1 SGDLS and CDR2 YYNGEE. J lost 0 bases, V lost 0 bases, and 8 bases had no gene match. The CDR3 sequence: CASSVASGLAASSYNEQFF. Written as DNA, the CDR3 is TGTGCCAGCAGCGTAGCTTCGGGACTAGCGGCCAGCTCCTACAATGAGCAGTTCTTC.

This clonotype appeared a few times. The J gene is TRBJ1-1, the V gene TRBV20-1; no firm D call. Trimming removed 1 base at V and 0 bases at J, with 6 bases between. Germline V lookup: CDR1 DFQATT, CDR2 SNEGSKA (reference sequence). This CDR3 is built from 13 residues. The CDR3 loop is CSARVGMNTEAFF. CDR3 DNA: TGCAGTGCTAGAGTGGGGATGAACACTGAAGCTTTCTTT.

The chain is built from TRBV6-5 and TRBJ1-1, with D perhaps matching TRBD1 (6 bases). From germline, CDR1 is MNHEY and CDR2 SVGAGI. Trimming took off 2 bases at V and 3 bases at J, with 19 bases between the two ends. The CDR3 sequence is 17 residues long. The CDR3 spells CASSYLGGAVNDTEAFF. For the CDR3, the DNA is TGTGCCAGCAGTTACCTCGGGGGGGCGGTGAATGACACTGAAGCTTTCTTT.

The genes are TRBV4-3 and TRBJ1-1; D call uncertain. The germline V gene has CDR1 LGHNA and CDR2 YSLEER. The V end lost 1 base, the J end lost 5 bases, and 14 bases lay between the germline ends. CDR3 length: 15 residues. The chain's CDR3 is CASSQGSEGLTEAFF. The CDR3 DNA reads as TGCGCCAGCAGCCAAGGATCGGAGGGTTTGACTGAAGCTTTCTTT.

This sequence joins TRBV7-2 and TRBJ2-1, with a possible D match to TRBD2 (5 bases). Looked up from germline, CDR1 is SGHTA and CDR2 is FQGNSA. Trimming stripped 3 bases from V and 12 bases from J, with 15 bases between. There are 13 residues in the CDR3. DNA of the CDR3: TGTGCCAGCAGCTTCAGCCCTTTAGAGGGGCAGTTCTTC. Translated, it gives CASSFSPLEGQFF.

Only a few counts were recorded for this clonotype. The chain combines TRBV12-3 or TRBV12-4 with TRBJ2-7; 7 bases agree with TRBD2. V trimming: 2 bases; J trimming: 0 bases; junction bases outside the gene matches: 13. CDR3 length: 18 amino acids. Written as DNA, the CDR3 is TGTGCCAGCAGTTTAAGCCCCCTCCTAGCGGCGGCCTCCTACGAGCAGTACTTC. Residues: CASSLSPLLAAASYEQYF.

The table lists this clonotype with many counts. J is TRBJ2-1 and V is TRBV20-1; possibly TRBD2 for D (6 bases). The germline gives CDR1 DFQATT, CDR2 SNEGSKA (reference sequence). CDR3 length: 17 amino acids. Trimming removed 0 bases at V and 0 bases at J, with 15 bases between. CDR3: CSARDTSGLSSYNEQFF. The CDR3 region has the DNA TGCAGTGCTAGAGATACCAGCGGGCTGAGCTCCTACAATGAGCAGTTCTTC.

This clonotype was seen a handful of times. The chain is built from TRBV19 and TRBJ2-2, with 7 bases fitting TRBD1. CDR1 is LNHDA, CDR2 SQIVND, per germline (reference sequence). This CDR3 comprises 15 residues. V gave up 7 bases and J gave up 1 base; unmatched junction bases: 6. CDR3 amino acids: CASNTGTVNTGELFF. CDR3 in DNA: TGTGCCAGTAACACCGGGACAGTGAACACCGGGGAGCTGTTTTTT.

This clonotype was recorded only once. Possible read error: a much larger clone is one base away. The V gene is TRBV11-2, the J gene TRBJ2-7; 11 bases are a match to TRBD2. Per germline, CDR1 SGHAT and CDR2 FQNNGV. The J segment lost 2 bases and the V segment lost 0 bases, leaving 0 bases of the junction unmatched. The CDR3 is made up of 15 amino acids. The CDR3 loop is CASSLETSGAYEQYF. The CDR3, as DNA: TGTGCCAGCAGCTTAGAGACTAGCGGGGCCTACGAGCAGTACTTC.

The chain uses TRBV19 and TRBJ2-1, with a possible D match to TRBD1 (6 bases). CDR1 LNHDA and CDR2 SQIVND come from the germline V gene (reference sequence). This CDR3 is built from 15 residues. V lost 4 bases and J 1 base, leaving 11 bases between the germline ends. This CDR3 is CASSTDRPSYNEQFF. The CDR3 coding sequence is TGTGCCAGTAGTACTGACAGGCCTTCCTACAATGAGCAGTTCTTC.

This chain connects TRBV20-1 to TRBJ2-5, with 12 positions matching TRBD2. Germline V gene sequence: CDR1 DFQATT, CDR2 SNEGSKA (reference sequence). The CDR3 totals 16 residues. V shed 5 bases and J 5 bases; nucleotides not matched to a gene: 12. CDR3 sequence reads: CSARKWLAGGPETQYF. The CDR3 nucleotides read TGCAGTGCTCGGAAGTGGCTAGCGGGAGGGCCGGAGACCCAGTACTTC.

This clonotype was detected many times. The rearrangement joins TRBV20-1 to TRBJ1-2; 7 bases agree with TRBD1. CDR3 length: 14 residues. The germline V gene has CDR1 DFQATT and CDR2 SNEGSKA (reference sequence). The V segment lost 1 base and the J segment 4 bases; nucleotides outside the gene matches: 6. For the CDR3, the DNA is TGCAGTGCTAGAGTGAGGGACAGCAGCTATGGCTACACCTTC. Its protein is CSARVRDSSYGYTF.

The chain recombines TRBV7-3 with TRBJ2-7; 7 nucleotides line up with TRBD2. CDR3 length equals 16 residues. The trim removed 0 bases at V and 3 bases at J, leaving 8 bases unmatched. In germline, CDR1 is SGHTA, CDR2 FQGTGA. The CDR3 DNA reads as TGTGCCAGCAGCTTAACATCGTCGAGCGGGAACTACGAGCAGTACTTC. It encodes CASSLTSSSGNYEQYF. Looking up the rest from reference TRBV7-3 and TRBJ2-7 gives the full variable domain: GAGVSQTPSNKVTEKGKYVELRCDPISGHTALYWYRQSLGQGPEFLIYFQGTGAADDSGLPNDRFFAVRPEGSVSTLKIQRTERGDSAVYLCASSLTSSSGNYEQYFGPGTRLTVT.

This clonotype was counted many times. Here the CDR3 DNA reads TGTGCCAGCAGCTTAGGAAACAGAAACAATGAGCAGTTCTTC. The encoded protein is CASSLGNRNNEQFF. The chain joins TRBV7-2 to TRBJ2-1; D is uncertain. Looked up from germline, CDR1 is SGHTA and CDR2 is FQGNSA. The CDR3 is made up of 14 amino acids. Trimming took 1 base from V and 5 from J, leaving 9 bases between them.

The chain carries TRBV7-2 and TRBJ2-7, with 10 bases fitting TRBD1. This CDR3 has 15 amino acids. The V segment lost 5 bases and the J segment 0 bases; nucleotides outside the gene matches: 4. Germline V gene lookup returns CDR1 SGHTA and CDR2 FQGNSA. The CDR3 coding sequence is TGTGCCAGCAGCGCCCGGGACAGGGGCTCCTACGAGCAGTACTTC. Translated: CASSARDRGSYEQYF.

This clonotype was recorded at least ten times. The chain joins TRBV3-1 to TRBJ2-4, with 10 bases matching TRBD1. V lost 4 bases to trimming and J lost 0 bases; unmatched junction nucleotides: 6. The germline V gene has CDR1 LGHDT and CDR2 YNNKEL (reference sequence). This CDR3 has 17 amino acids. The CDR3 bases are TGTGCCAGCAGCCGGCGACAGGGGGCATTAGCCAAAAACATTCAGTACTTC. Protein: CASSRRQGALAKNIQYF.

This clonotype has a handful of counts. This chain uses TRBV20-1 with TRBJ2-7; 10 bases map to TRBD2. CDR1 is DFQATT and CDR2 is SNEGSKA in the germline V gene (reference sequence). The CDR3 covers 14 residues. V shed 5 bases and J 4 bases; nucleotides not matched to a gene: 8. CDR3 amino acids: CSADSGGTQYEQYF. In DNA form, the CDR3 reads TGCAGTGCTGATAGCGGGGGGACTCAATACGAGCAGTACTTC.

This clonotype has ten or more counts. This chain links TRBV19 with TRBJ1-5, with TRBD1 matching 7 bases. V was clipped by 1 base and J by 0 bases; unmatched bases: 6. CDR1 and CDR2 from the germline V gene are LNHDA and SQIVND (reference sequence). The CDR3 length is 17 residues. CDR3 region: CASSIAWGQISNQPQHF. The CDR3 DNA is TGTGCCAGTAGTATAGCATGGGGACAGATTAGCAATCAGCCCCAGCATTTT.

This clonotype was picked up a small number of times. The V and J genes are TRBV3-1 and TRBJ2-7; D gene unclear. The germline V and J ends were trimmed by 0 bases and 3 bases, with 6 bases remaining between them. The CDR3 runs 13 residues. Germline V gene lookup returns CDR1 LGHDT and CDR2 YNNKEL (reference sequence). This CDR3 reads CASSQDSHYEQYF. CDR3 DNA: TGTGCCAGCAGCCAAGACAGCCACTACGAGCAGTACTTC.